The entry that follows covers one T cell receptor (beta chain) sequence. Method: immunoSEQ multiplex PCR; TCRdb's copy keeps in-frame clones and lacks some. The sample comprises approximately 50,000 clones, 65% to 90% of which are singletons, and about 6.1% rests with the top ten. The entry originates in a study of T cell clonotyping in hematopoietic cell transplantation. Study summary: Cytoreduction preceded collection of pretransplant recipient samples.

Time point indicated: recipient sample about 28 days before transplant, after cytoreduction. Germline CDR1 reads ENHRY; CDR2 reads SYGVKD. This CDR3 spans 12 amino acids. V dropped 6 bases and J dropped 7; count of bases not matched to a gene: 6. Sequencing was performed on peripheral blood mononuclear cells, taken before stem cell transplant. V usage is TRBV10-3 and J usage is TRBJ2-7, with 7 bases aligning to TRBD1. This receptor was taken from a man aged 60 to 75 with biphenotypic leukemia. Some clones in this sample may be carry-over from other donors' samples. The CDR3 region has the DNA TGTGCCATCAGCCGGACAGGTCGGGAGCAGTACTTC. Protein product: CAISRTGREQYF.